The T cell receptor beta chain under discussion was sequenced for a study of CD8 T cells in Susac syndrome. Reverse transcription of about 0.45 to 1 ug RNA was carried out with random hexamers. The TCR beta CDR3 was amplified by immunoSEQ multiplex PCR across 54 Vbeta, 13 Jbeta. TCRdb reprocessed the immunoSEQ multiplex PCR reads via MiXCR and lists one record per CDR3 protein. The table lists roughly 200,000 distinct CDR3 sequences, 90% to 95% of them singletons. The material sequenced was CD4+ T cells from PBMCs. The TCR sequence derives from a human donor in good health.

The DNA of the CDR3 is TGTGCCAGCAGTTACGACGATAACTATGGCTACACCTTC. Its protein is CASSYDDNYGYTF. The chain has TRBV6-2 or TRBV6-3 and TRBJ1-2, with no clear D. Germline values: CDR1 MNHEY, CDR2 SVGEGT. Trimming took 2 bases from V and 1 from J, leaving 5 bases between them. This CDR3 has 13 residues.